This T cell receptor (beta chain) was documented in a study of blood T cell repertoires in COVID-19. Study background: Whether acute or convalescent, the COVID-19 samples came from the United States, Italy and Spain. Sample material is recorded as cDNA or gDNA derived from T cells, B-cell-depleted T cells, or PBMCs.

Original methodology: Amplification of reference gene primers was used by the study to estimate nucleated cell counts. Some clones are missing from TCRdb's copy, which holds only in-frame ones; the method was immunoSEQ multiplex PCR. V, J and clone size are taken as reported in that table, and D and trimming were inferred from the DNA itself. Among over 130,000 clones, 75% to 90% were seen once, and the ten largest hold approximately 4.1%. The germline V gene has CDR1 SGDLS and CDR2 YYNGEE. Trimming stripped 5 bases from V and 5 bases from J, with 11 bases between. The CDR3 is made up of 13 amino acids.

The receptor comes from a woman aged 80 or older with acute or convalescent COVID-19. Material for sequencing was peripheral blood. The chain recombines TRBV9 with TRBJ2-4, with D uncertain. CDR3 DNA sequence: TGTGCCAGCAGAGGCAGGTTCGAAAACATTCAGTACTTC. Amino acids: CASRGRFENIQYF.